One sample yielded the 9 T cell receptor beta chains listed below, sequenced in a study of cytomegalovirus exposure and HLA in healthy donors. Produced via immunoSEQ multiplex PCR; TCRdb's table is partial and in-frame only. The data show nearly 200,000 clones, around 80% seen once. Sequencing was performed on PBMCs. The source of these receptors is a woman aged 25 to 39 in good health and CMV-seropositive.

This chain uses TRBV9 with TRBJ2-2; 10 nucleotides align to TRBD1. CDR3 length equals 15 residues. CDR1 is SGDLS and CDR2 is YYNGEE in the germline V gene. J gave up 7 bases and V 2 bases, and 5 bases lay outside the gene matches. CDR3 residues: CASSVGQGMYGELFF. For the CDR3, the DNA is TGTGCCAGCAGCGTGGGACAGGGGATGTACGGGGAGCTGTTTTTT.

The chain carries TRBV6-1 and TRBJ1-2; D might be TRBD1 (5 bases). V shed 11 bases and J shed 4 bases, with 14 bases lying between them. The CDR3 extends over 12 amino acids. The germline CDR1 and CDR2 sequences are MNHNS and SASEGT. CDR3 in DNA: TGTGCCGCATCCGGGGGTCCCTATGGCTACACCTTC. Its translation: CAASGGPYGYTF.

This clone was seen ten or more times. The CDR3 DNA sequence: TGTGCCAGCAGCTCCGGAGTCGGAGACACCGGGGAGCTGTTTTTT. Amino acids: CASSSGVGDTGELFF. The chain combines TRBV5-4 with TRBJ2-2; D call uncertain. The CDR3 totals 15 residues. Germline CDR1 is SGHNT and CDR2 is YYREEE (reference sequence). Trimming cost V 3 bases and J 3 bases, with 12 bases left between them.

The chain uses TRBV5-4 and TRBJ2-5; 14 bases line up with TRBD2. The trim removed 4 bases at V and 5 bases at J, leaving 10 bases unmatched. The CDR3 runs to 17 residues. CDR1 SGHNT and CDR2 YYREEE come from the germline V gene (reference sequence). The CDR3 DNA reads as TGTGCCAGCAGCCCGGGGGGACTAGCGGGAGTTCAGGAGACCCAGTACTTC. The encoded protein is CASSPGGLAGVQETQYF.

This chain connects TRBV5-1 to TRBJ2-1, with TRBD1 as a possible D gene (6 bases). This CDR3 has 14 residues. Trimming took 8 bases from V and 0 from J, leaving 12 bases between them. The germline V gene encodes CDR1 SGHRS and CDR2 YFSETQ. The CDR3 nucleotides read TGCGCCAGTCAATGGGACAACTCCTACAATGAGCAGTTCTTC. Protein: CASQWDNSYNEQFF.

The chain recombines TRBV7-2 with TRBJ1-5; D perhaps matches TRBD1 (5 bases). The V and J ends lost 0 bases and 7 bases respectively, with 13 bases between them. CDR1 SGHTA and CDR2 FQGNSA come from the germline V gene. The CDR3 runs to 15 residues. CDR3 region: CASSLALQGGQPQHF. The CDR3, as DNA: TGTGCCAGCAGCTTAGCGCTTCAGGGCGGCCAGCCCCAGCATTTT. Full variable domain (missing parts from reference TRBV7-2 and TRBJ1-5): GAGVSQSPSNKVTEKGKDVELRCDPISGHTALYWYRQSLGQGLEFLIYFQGNSAPDKSGLPSDRFSAERTGGSVSTLTIQRTQQEDSAVYLCASSLALQGGQPQHFGDGTRLSIL.

V gene TRBV7-8 combines with J gene TRBJ2-3, with D possibly TRBD2 on 6 matching bases. V lost 1 base and J 12 bases, leaving 11 bases between the germline ends. The CDR3 has 12 residues. The V gene's germline CDR1 is SGHVS and CDR2 FQNEAQ. CDR3 nucleotides: TGTGCCAGCAGCTTAGTAAGGGGAGGCCAGTATTTT. This translates into CASSLVRGGQYF.

The chain uses TRBV29-1 and TRBJ1-2; tentative D call: TRBD1 (5 bases). This CDR3 region has 12 residues. Germline V gene lookup returns CDR1 SQVTM and CDR2 ANQGSEA. Trimming stripped 5 bases from V and 6 bases from J, with 13 bases between. The CDR3 DNA sequence: TGCAGCGTTTACGGGGGTTTCGATGGCTACACCTTC. This gives the protein CSVYGGFDGYTF. The whole variable domain, remainder taken from reference TRBV29-1 and TRBJ1-2, is SAVISQKPSRDICQRGTSLTIQCQVDSQVTMMFWYRQQPGQSLTLIATANQGSEATYESGFVIDKFPISRPNLTFSTLTVSNMSPEDSSIYLCSVYGGFDGYTFGSGTRLTVV.

This rearrangement joins TRBV5-6 to TRBJ2-3, with TRBD1 identical over 10 bases. This CDR3 comprises 16 residues. Germline CDR1 and CDR2: SGHDT and YYEEEE. V lost 4 bases to trimming and J lost 6 bases; unmatched junction nucleotides: 11. CDR3 DNA sequence: TGTGCCAGCAGCAACAGGGCGACAGGGGGCAGGGATACGCAGTATTTT. It yields the protein CASSNRATGGRDTQYF. Using reference TRBV5-6 and TRBJ2-3 for the parts outside the CDR3, the full variable domain is DAGVTQSPTHLIKTRGQQVTLRCSPKSGHDTVSWYQQALGQGPQFIFQYYEEEERQRGNFPDRFSGHQFPNYSSELNVNALLLGDSALYLCASSNRATGGRDTQYFGPGTRLTVL.